The sequence of this T cell receptor beta chain was determined in a study of T-cell memory formation after mild COVID-19. Looking at the study overall: TCR clusters were mostly donor specific.

The TCR alpha and TCR beta cDNA libraries, bearing sample barcodes and UMIs, were generated by 5'RACE using constant-segment primers. TCRdb re-called the 5' RACE reads through MiXCR, storing one row per CDR3 protein. The repertoire includes approximately 570,000 distinct CDR3 sequences, roughly 18% of them detected once, and about 12% sits in the top ten. With regard to this clonotype: Its antigen remains unidentified.

Study outcomes and limitations: Confirmation was lacking for SARS-CoV-2 specificity of second-wave clones that peaked on day 37. Shrinking CD4+ clones resided mostly in CM and EM, and CD8+ ones in EMRA.

The CDR3 extends over 16 amino acids. CDR1 is SGHTA, CDR2 FQGNSA, per germline. V trimming: 5 bases; J trimming: 4 bases; junction bases outside the gene matches: 9. V gene TRBV7-2 combines with J gene TRBJ2-7, with TRBD2 matching over 12 bases. Sequencing used PBMCs or a T cell subset sorted from them (not recorded which). This TCR was recovered from an adult woman who had mild COVID-19 (a few samples of this study predate the infection). Cell type and time point are not known. Written as DNA, the CDR3 is TGTGCCAGCAGCCCAGGGGGACTAGCGGGTCAGTACGAGCAGTACTTC. Encoded protein: CASSPGGLAGQYEQYF.